The following is a T cell receptor (beta chain) sequence with its context. This clone was counted a single time. No cognate antigen has been identified for it. Base qualities are not at hand, and no much larger clone is one base apart. The data were taken from a study of cytomegalovirus exposure and HLA in healthy donors (dated by TCRdb to the late 2010s). In terms of the full investigation: An earlier analysis of 587 of the donors reported about 280 Gb of sequence data and 90 million to 120 million unique TCR beta sequences obtained from roughly 180 million T cells. An early release that covered about 640 HLA-typed donors contained around 300 gigabases of sequencing data and about 93 million unique TCR sequences. Of the roughly 400 genotyped donors, 65% to 90% were placed in the genetic ancestry cluster associated with self-reported Caucasian donors. The study was designed to test whether signatures of past pathogen exposure could be identified by cataloging public T cell receptors. Using immunosequencing, the study profiled T cell repertoires from 500 to 800 subjects and related those repertoires to cytomegalovirus serostatus. Besides the first cohort of around 670 subjects, a separate validation cohort made up of roughly 120 different subjects was used. To predict cytomegalovirus infection status, the study combined high-throughput TCR immunosequencing, statistical association of individual TCRs with disease status, and machine learning. A later analysis re-examined previously published TCR beta repertoires from over 500 donors and added high-resolution HLA genotyping to investigate patterns of TCR occurrence. Rather than drawing on any new phenotypic data, the later analysis identified candidate immune exposures from TCR beta sequences and the way those sequences occurred across donors. To decide whether each TCR beta V gene segment behaved as functional or pseudogenic, an earlier analysis of some 600 of the donors relied on high-throughput TCR beta sequencing. Donor age, sex, ethnicity and CMV serostatus were compiled alongside the repertoire data. A later genetic analysis took genome-wide SNP genotypes for about three fifths of the roughly 670 donors and used that subset as a discovery cohort. All discovery cohort repertoires had been generated on a single sequencing platform. HLA typing covered class I and class II loci at four-digit resolution. The number of typed donors differed by locus: about 620-630 for A, B, C, DRB1 and DQB1; approximately 540 for DQA1; 606 for DPA1; and around 470 for DPB1. A handful of DR-DQ haplotypes were handled as single units for association and clustering because linkage in the cohort was strong. Among 300 to 500 genotyped donors of the cohort, an average of roughly 230,000 unique TCR beta nucleotide sequences was sequenced per donor, of which 15% to 20% were non-productive.

The CDR3 covers 13 residues, taking in both the cysteine and the phenylalanine. The kept DNA is CDR3 alone, 39 bases in frame from the first base. The junction carries 14 bases between V and J, which are trimmed by 5 bases and 6 bases respectively. Per the germline V gene (reference sequence), LNHDA is the CDR1 and SQIVND is the CDR2. The library was prepared using the immunoSEQ multiplex PCR assay. For the multiplex PCR, a mixture combining 60 forward primers for TCR Vbeta segments and 13 reverse primers for TCR Jbeta segments was used. A multiplex PCR assay on genomic DNA amplified the CDR3 region of rearranged TCR beta genes. The Illumina HiSeq System was used to sequence the amplified TCR beta libraries as 87-base-pair reads. The original pipeline was this. In a later analysis, some 80 million unique TCR beta chains were counted across the roughly 700 repertoires, and roughly 11 million of these chains were shared by at least two donors. A nearest-neighbor algorithm error-corrected the raw reads and collapsed the reads into unique sequences, merging closely related sequences to remove PCR and sequencing errors. To assign V, D and J gene segments, CDR3 sequences were aligned to IMGT reference sequences. Each retained sequence needed at least a six-nucleotide match to both a V gene segment and a J gene segment. Rearrangements were classified as productive when the CDR3 lacked stop codons and remained in frame with V and J, and all other rearrangements were classified as non-productive. CDR3 was defined according to IMGT convention as the region running from the second conserved V-encoded cysteine to the conserved J-encoded phenylalanine. Sequences without an unambiguous match to a single V gene segment were excluded from the earlier analysis of a few hundred of the donors. An earlier analysis of 587 of the donors called V segments functional above 56.7% productive rearrangements and segregating when the between-donor standard deviation exceeded 5%. A statistical classification framework was built to diagnose cytomegalovirus status from the catalog of TCR beta chain sequences. In a later analysis, TCR nucleotide sequences were compared against IMGT/GENE-DB human TR gene sequences so that V and J genes could be assigned. Using the TCRdist pipeline, a later analysis assigned CDR3 sequences along with most-parsimonious VDJ recombination scenarios. In a later analysis, each TCR beta chain was defined by its CDR3 amino acid sequence together with its V-gene family, and reads lacking a unique V-gene family were excluded. As a way to deal with suspected cross-contamination and a sequencing artifact, a later analysis dropped roughly 620 nucleotide sequences that were highly shared and had low generation probability. In a later analysis, a clonal expansion index for each public chain was calculated from normalized within-repertoire ranks of inferred template counts. Generation probabilities in a later analysis came from a VDJ recombination model fitted to out-of-frame rearrangements, and those results were checked against IGoR. In a later analysis, TCR-TCR, TCR-HLA and TCR-CMV co-occurrence was scored with hypergeometric tests, and a repertoire-size bias correction was applied to TCR pairs. False discovery rates were estimated in a later analysis by permuting HLA or CMV assignments 20 times. A later analysis grouped co-occurring TCRs with DBSCAN, adding TCRdist sequence similarity when clustering within HLA-allele-positive subsets. Co-occurrence clustering excluded repertoires with fewer than 30,000 or more than 120,000 public chains, plus five with anomalous nucleotide sharing. TCRdb re-hosts the immuneACCESS table, in-frame sequences only. Its copies lack some clones; in the studies checked, an unresolved V gene accounts for under half of them, and the cause for the rest is not known. V and J calls and clone size are copied from that table; D and trimming were computed from the DNA. The table for this sample lists under 90,000 clones; over 70% of them were counted only once. Approximately 7.3% of the sample is in the top ten clones.

The paper's findings and limits, for the study overall: A later genetic analysis associated a missense DCLRE1C variant with V-gene and J-gene trimming of TCR beta chains, and an independent cohort replicated the association. A total of roughly 160 TCR beta chains were listed by the study as associated with cytomegalovirus. According to a later analysis, most CMV-associated TCR beta chains appeared to be HLA-restricted, and the HLA associations seemed to be driven largely by CMV exposure. Linkage disequilibrium might explain the correlated functional status among segregating V segments, but an unknown experimental factor could not be ruled out. The presence/absence analyses assumed that sequencing depth was roughly uniform across donors, and that assumption may not be true. It was suggested by the authors that the approach could potentially be generalized to other disease states and immunological phenotypes. A few of the identified cytomegalovirus-associated TCR beta chains were confirmed in vitro to be specific for cytomegalovirus antigens. Broadly in line with IMGT annotations, most TCR beta V segments showed up in productive rearrangements about 87% or about 30% of the time in an earlier analysis of 587 of the donors. Compared with the 666-donor mean, donors in an Asian-associated ancestry cluster had fewer N-insertions in productive TCRs, according to a later genetic analysis. Compared with equally common non-associated chains, HLA-associated TCR beta chains in a later analysis were more clonally expanded and had lower generation probabilities. Because counts were too low, roughly 18 rarely observed V segments, including chromosome 9 orphons, were left out of the earlier analysis of over 550 of the donors. A further reported finding was that TCR beta sequences accurately predicted the HLA-A and HLA-B alleles for most subjects in the first cohort. Most TCR sequences were observed very rarely across donors, whereas some public TCRs were present in many individuals. The sequencing pipeline was judged likely to have produced a cluster of highly shared sequence variants as a technical artifact. At a false discovery rate of 0.05, a later analysis linked around 17,000 TCR beta sequences to specific HLA alleles. Strong co-occurrence of HLA alleles, especially DR and DQ, made assigning TCR associations to individual alleles difficult. For the cohort, immune exposure information was limited to CMV serostatus. In a later analysis, several top co-occurrence clusters were reported to appear linked to parvovirus B19, influenza, CMV and Epstein-Barr virus. Because HLA typing was missing for some donors at each locus, association tests included only the typed subset. The classifier was reported to diagnose cytomegalovirus status with high specificity and sensitivity in both the original and validation cohorts. In a later analysis, TCR association rates were found to vary across HLA loci, with the most associated TCRs seen for DRB1 alleles and the fewest for HLA-C alleles. In this cohort, only TCR beta chains were sequenced, and detectable features were limited by the absence of alpha or paired-chain data. Some IMGT-functional V segments, including TRBV6-2 and TRBV6-3, could not be told apart with the 87-base-pair reads, so those segments were excluded.

The cohort comprised 670 or so healthy bone marrow donors. Cohort members were all nominally healthy when sampled, although unrecorded immune exposures were likely present. The donor was CMV seronegative and was included in the group of over 300 seronegative cohort members. Every donor gave a peripheral blood sample, and the peripheral blood mononuclear cells from that sample were used for TCR beta sequencing. The Qiagen DNeasy Blood Extraction Kit was used to extract genomic DNA from the blood cell samples. The sample comprised PBMCs. This chain joins TRBV19 to TRBJ2-7; TRBD1 might be the D gene, on 6 matching bases. The sequence was obtained from a woman aged 40-49 years in good health and CMV-seronegative. The bases are TGTGCCAGTAGTCTGAACAGGGCCGTCGAGCAGTACTTC. It translates as CASSLNRAVEQYF.